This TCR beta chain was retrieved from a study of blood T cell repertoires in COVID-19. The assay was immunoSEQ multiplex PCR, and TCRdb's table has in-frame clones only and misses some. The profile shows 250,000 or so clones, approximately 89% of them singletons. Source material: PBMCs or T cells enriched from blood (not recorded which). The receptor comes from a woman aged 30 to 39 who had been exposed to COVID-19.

The CDR3 loop is CASSLSNRVNEKLFF. DNA of the CDR3: TGTGCCAGCAGCTTATCAAACAGAGTGAATGAAAAACTGTTTTTT. The chain uses TRBV7-7 and TRBJ1-4; D unresolved. This CDR3 comprises 15 residues. The V end lost 2 bases, the J end lost 5 bases, and 12 bases lay between the germline ends. Germline CDR1 reads SSHAT; CDR2 reads FNYEAQ (reference sequence).